This T cell receptor (beta chain) was recorded in a study of cytomegalovirus exposure and HLA in healthy donors. Study-level findings and limits: For cytomegalovirus status, the classifier reportedly gave diagnoses with high specificity and sensitivity. HLA alleles showed associations with around 15,000 TCR beta sequences in a later analysis, at a 0.05 false discovery rate.

The PCR ran on 60 Vbeta and 13 Jbeta primers. Some clones are missing from TCRdb's copy, which holds only in-frame ones; the method was immunoSEQ multiplex PCR. The repertoire has more than 150,000 clones, over 80% of them found once; the top ten carry approximately 1.4%. The donors gave bone marrow, and they were healthy. CDR1 is SGHTA, CDR2 FQGNSA, per germline. The CDR3 runs to 16 residues. The ends were cut back, 8 bases at V and 2 bases at J, with 19 bases in the middle. In regard to this clone: Its cognate antigen is unknown.

The chain employs TRBV7-2 and TRBJ2-1, with a tentative D call TRBD2 (6 bases). The source material was PBMCs. This TCR was recovered from a woman under 30 in good health and CMV-seronegative. The CDR3 loop reads CASRQMGGTPYNEQFF. DNA for the CDR3: TGTGCCAGCCGCCAGATGGGGGGAACACCCTACAATGAGCAGTTCTTC. Looking up the rest from reference TRBV7-2 and TRBJ2-1 gives the full variable domain: GAGVSQSPSNKVTEKGKDVELRCDPISGHTALYWYRQSLGQGLEFLIYFQGNSAPDKSGLPSDRFSAERTGGSVSTLTIQRTQQEDSAVYLCASRQMGGTPYNEQFFGPGTRLTVL.